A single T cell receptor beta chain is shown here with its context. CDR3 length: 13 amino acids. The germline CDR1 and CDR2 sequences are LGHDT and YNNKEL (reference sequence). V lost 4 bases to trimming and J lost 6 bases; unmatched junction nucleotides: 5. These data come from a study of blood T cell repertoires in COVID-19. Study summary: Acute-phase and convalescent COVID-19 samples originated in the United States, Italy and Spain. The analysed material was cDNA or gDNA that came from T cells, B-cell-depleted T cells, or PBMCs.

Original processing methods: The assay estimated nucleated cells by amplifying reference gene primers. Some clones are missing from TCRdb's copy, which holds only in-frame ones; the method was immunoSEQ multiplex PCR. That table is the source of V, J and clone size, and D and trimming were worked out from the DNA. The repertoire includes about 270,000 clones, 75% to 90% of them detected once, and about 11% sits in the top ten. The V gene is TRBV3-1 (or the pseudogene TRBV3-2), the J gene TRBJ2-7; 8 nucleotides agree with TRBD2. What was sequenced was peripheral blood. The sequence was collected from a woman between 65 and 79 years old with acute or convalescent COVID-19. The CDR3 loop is CASSLGLVSEQYF. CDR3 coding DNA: TGTGCCAGCAGCCTGGGACTAGTCTCCGAGCAGTACTTC.